The clone carrying this TCR beta chain was seen ten or more times. Its antigen remains unidentified. Each CDR3 protein is one row after TCRdb ran MiXCR on the reads. This table holds some 480,000 distinct CDR3 sequences, around 35% found once. The data were taken from a study of T cell repertoires in cytomegalovirus infection. Study overall: Recently identified HLA-C-restricted CMV epitopes were used, and well-studied HLA-B-restricted CMV epitopes were used as well.

The CDR3 loop spans 15 amino acids. Trimming shortened V by 6 bases and J by 3 bases, and 16 bases separated the two germline ends. CDR1 is MNHEY and CDR2 is SVGEGT in the germline V gene. Study observations and caveats: Clonotype analysis showed dominance of the ex vivo response by HLA-C-restricted CMV-specific TCR beta clonotypes.

The rearrangement uses TRBV6-2 or TRBV6-3 and TRBJ2-3, with D perhaps assigned TRBD1 or TRBD2 (5 bases each). This sequence originates from a human donor in good health (CMV status not recorded). Some clones in this sample may be carry-over from other donors' samples. Sequencing was performed on cultured PBMCs, taken from culture after CMV antigen stimulation. For the CDR3, the DNA is TGTGCCAGCAGCCCCAGAGGGGTGGAGACAGATACGCAGTATTTT. Amino acid sequence: CASSPRGVETDTQYF.